These T cell receptor beta chains were read from a single sample in a study of identical twins. TCRdb re-analysed the 5' RACE reads in MiXCR, keeping a single row per CDR3 protein. The profile covers some 1,600,000 distinct CDR3 sequences, with less than 40% appearing a single time and 0.27% taken by the ten largest. Specimen: cord blood. These TCRs come from a newborn girl in good health. CDR3s include the opening cysteine and the closing phenylalanine or tryptophan. The D gene is left open where the match is weak. The listing skips clone size in some rows; elsewhere it reads once, few, many or a size class.

V	size	J	D	CDR3	DNA
TRBV10-3	many	TRBJ2-3	TRBD2	CAIRGLAESTDTQYF	TGTGCCATCAGGGGCCTAGCGGAGAGCACAGATACGCAGTATTTT
TRBV5-1	few	TRBJ2-7	TRBD2	CASRPGLAASSYEQYF	TGCGCCAGCAGACCGGGACTAGCGGCCAGCTCCTACGAGCAGTACTTC
TRBV4-2	many	TRBJ1-4	TRBD1	CASSQDRTTNEKLFF	TGTGCCAGCAGCCAGGACAGGACAACTAATGAAAAACTGTTTTTT
TRBV20-1	many	TRBJ1-2	NA	CSARGDYGYTF	TGCAGTGCTAGAGGGGACTATGGCTACACCTTC
TRBV5-1	many	TRBJ1-1	NA	CASSLRGGAEAFF	TGTGCCAGCAGTTTACGAGGTGGGGCTGAAGCTTTCTTT
TRBV7-9	NA	TRBJ2-3	TRBD1	CASRARDSKVTDTQYF	TGTGCCAGCAGAGCTCGGGACAGTAAAGTGACAGATACGCAGTATTTT
TRBV3-1	few	TRBJ2-5	NA	CASSQSAGQETQYF	TGTGCCAGCAGCCAATCAGCAGGGCAAGAGACCCAGTACTTC
TRBV2	few	TRBJ2-3	TRBD2	CASSGFSGKDTQYF	TGTGCCAGCAGTGGGTTCAGCGGGAAAGATACGCAGTATTTT
TRBV29-1	NA	TRBJ1-5	NA	CSVALPGAYGANQPQHF	TGTAGCGTTGCACTACCCGGGGCCTACGGGGCCAATCAGCCCCAGCATTTT
TRBV15	few	TRBJ2-1	NA	CATSRGVVEQFF	TGTGCCACCAGCAGAGGAGTTGTTGAGCAGTTCTTC
TRBV28	many	TRBJ2-7	NA	CASSLFGYEQYF	TGTGCCAGCAGTTTATTTGGCTACGAGCAGTACTTC
TRBV29-1	few	TRBJ2-1	NA	CSVVPGYDNEQFF	TGCAGCGTTGTTCCTGGCTACGACAATGAGCAGTTCTTC
TRBV24-1	NA	TRBJ2-7	NA	CATSAIETDSYNEQYF	TGTGCCACCAGTGCCATAGAGACAGACTCCTACAATGAGCAGTACTTC
TRBV4-1	NA	TRBJ2-7	NA	CASSQEGQSYEQYF	TGCGCCAGCAGCCAAGAGGGGCAGTCCTACGAGCAGTACTTC
TRBV13	NA	TRBJ1-2	NA	CASSLKARVNYGYTF	TGTGCCAGCAGCTTAAAGGCCCGCGTTAACTATGGCTACACCTTC
TRBV4-2	NA	TRBJ2-3	TRBD2	CASSQDLASGGLSTDTQYF	TGTGCCAGCAGCCAAGATTTGGCTAGCGGGGGCCTTAGCACAGATACGCAGTATTTT
TRBV7-9	few	TRBJ2-1	TRBD2	CASQGSLAGVSYNEQFF	TGTGCCAGCCAGGGTTCGTTGGCGGGAGTGTCCTACAATGAGCAGTTCTTC
TRBV3-1	many	TRBJ1-5	TRBD1	CASSPGTGEQPQHF	TGCGCCAGCAGCCCGGGGACAGGGGAACAGCCCCAGCATTTT
TRBV11-2	NA	TRBJ2-3	NA	CASSLDVGHDTQYF	TGTGCCAGCAGCTTAGATGTGGGCCATGATACGCAGTATTTT
TRBV29-1	NA	TRBJ1-2	NA	CSAKSGTNYGYTF	TGCAGCGCCAAAAGTGGCACGAACTATGGCTACACCTTC
TRBV12-3/TRBV12-4	few	TRBJ2-7	NA	CASSLTTGSYEQYF	TGTGCCAGCAGCCTCACAACAGGCTCTTACGAGCAGTACTTC
TRBV20-1	NA	TRBJ1-1	TRBD1	CSATRWDRVKNTEAFF	TGCAGTGCCACCCGTTGGGACAGGGTAAAAAACACTGAAGCTTTCTTT
TRBV28	NA	TRBJ2-3	NA	CASKPLPRAGDTQYF	TGTGCCAGCAAGCCTCTTCCGAGAGCTGGAGATACGCAGTATTTT
TRBV30	NA	TRBJ2-7	TRBD1	CAWSSLDRGSYEQYF	TGTGCCTGGAGCTCCCTAGACAGGGGCTCCTACGAGCAGTACTTC
TRBV27	NA	TRBJ2-2	NA	CASSHNWGADGELFF	TGTGCCAGCAGTCACAACTGGGGGGCAGACGGGGAGCTGTTTTTT
TRBV28	few	TRBJ2-7	TRBD1	CASSLFLTGGLYEQYF	TGTGCCAGCAGTTTGTTTCTGACAGGGGGCCTCTACGAGCAGTACTTC